The 9 T cell receptor beta chains below were found in one sample sequenced in a study of blood T cell repertoires in COVID-19. Here immunoSEQ multiplex PCR was the method, and the copy in TCRdb shows in-frame clones only, minus some. The sample holds about 350,000 clones, about 90% seen once. Sequencing was performed on PBMCs or T cells enriched from blood (not recorded which). Receptors originate from a woman aged 25 to 45 who had recovered from COVID-19.

The chain is built from TRBV7-2 and TRBJ1-5; D gene uncertain. Germline values: CDR1 SGHTA, CDR2 FQGNSA. This CDR3 is built from 15 residues. Trimming shortened V by 2 bases and J by 0 bases, and 8 bases separated the two germline ends. CDR3 in DNA: TGTGCCAGCAGCTTATCCGGGTATAGCAATCAGCCCCAGCATTTT. Its protein is CASSLSGYSNQPQHF.

J is TRBJ1-6 and V is TRBV6-5; a possible D gene is TRBD1 (6 bases). CDR1 is MNHEY, CDR2 SVGAGI, per germline. The CDR3 is 13 amino acids. V lost 4 bases, J lost 10 bases, and 11 bases lay in between. CDR3 loop: CASSSDSYSPLHF. In DNA, the CDR3 is TGTGCCAGCAGTTCGGACAGCTACTCACCCCTCCACTTT.

This clone has only one observation. This sequence joins TRBV4-1 and TRBJ2-2; 7 nucleotides align to TRBD1. CDR1 and CDR2 (germline): MGHRA, YSYEKL. The CDR3 runs 17 residues. Trimming at V came to 3 bases and at J to 0 bases, leaving 7 bases not matched to a gene. The DNA for the CDR3 is TGCGCCAGCAGCCAGATTCCGGGACAGACGAACACCGGGGAGCTGTTTTTT. The encoded protein is CASSQIPGQTNTGELFF.

The sample holds one count of this clone. This chain links TRBV3-1 (or the pseudogene TRBV3-2) with TRBJ2-7; D gene ambiguous. The CDR3 sequence is 16 residues long. From germline, CDR1 is LGHDT and CDR2 YNNKEL (reference sequence). The germline V and J ends were trimmed by 0 bases and 1 base, with 13 bases remaining between them. CDR3 DNA sequence: TGTGCCAGCAGCCAAGATTTAACACGAAGATCCTACGAGCAGTACTTC. Translated, it gives CASSQDLTRRSYEQYF.

This clone appeared a few times. V and J are TRBV7-2 and TRBJ2-5, with 8 bases lining up with TRBD2. V trimming: 3 bases; J trimming: 3 bases; junction bases outside the gene matches: 6. Germline CDR1 SGHTA, CDR2 FQGNSA. The CDR3 totals 15 residues. CDR3: CASSFFVAGKETQYF. Here the CDR3 DNA reads TGTGCCAGCAGCTTTTTCGTAGCGGGGAAAGAGACCCAGTACTTC.

This clone was recorded a few times. The rearrangement links TRBV4-2 to TRBJ2-3; 10 bases match TRBD1. The CDR3 is made up of 15 amino acids. Trimming cost V 5 bases and J 4 bases; bases outside gene matches: 6. Germline assignment: CDR1 LGHNA and CDR2 YNFKEQ. CDR3 DNA: TGTGCCAGCAGCTTCCGGGACAGGGGTGCAGATACGCAGTATTTT. Translated, it gives CASSFRDRGADTQYF.

The V and J genes are TRBV6-5 and TRBJ2-2; 7 nucleotides match TRBD1. The germline CDR1 and CDR2 sequences are MNHEY and SVGAGI. The J segment lost 7 bases and the V segment lost 4 bases, leaving 9 bases of the junction unmatched. The CDR3 spans 15 residues. Here the CDR3 DNA reads TGTGCCAGCAGTTCGAACAGGGGTGTCGACGGGGAGCTGTTTTTT. It encodes CASSSNRGVDGELFF.

This clone was observed a handful of times. In DNA form, the CDR3 reads TGTGCCAGTAATGAGGGAACGGGAAACACCATATATTTT. Its translation is CASNEGTGNTIYF. The chain is built from TRBV6-5 and TRBJ1-3; D is undetermined. The V end was cut by 9 bases, the J end by 4 bases, with 13 bases between. Germline CDR1 reads MNHEY; CDR2 reads SVGAGI. The CDR3 sequence is 13 residues long.

The V call is TRBV7-2, the J call TRBJ1-1, with unresolved D. In germline, CDR1 is SGHTA, CDR2 FQGNSA. This CDR3 has 15 residues. V was trimmed by 1 base and J by 0 bases, leaving 9 bases between them. CDR3 DNA sequence: TGTGCCAGCAGCTTAGGAGGTTTCATGAACACTGAAGCTTTCTTT. It specifies CASSLGGFMNTEAFF.